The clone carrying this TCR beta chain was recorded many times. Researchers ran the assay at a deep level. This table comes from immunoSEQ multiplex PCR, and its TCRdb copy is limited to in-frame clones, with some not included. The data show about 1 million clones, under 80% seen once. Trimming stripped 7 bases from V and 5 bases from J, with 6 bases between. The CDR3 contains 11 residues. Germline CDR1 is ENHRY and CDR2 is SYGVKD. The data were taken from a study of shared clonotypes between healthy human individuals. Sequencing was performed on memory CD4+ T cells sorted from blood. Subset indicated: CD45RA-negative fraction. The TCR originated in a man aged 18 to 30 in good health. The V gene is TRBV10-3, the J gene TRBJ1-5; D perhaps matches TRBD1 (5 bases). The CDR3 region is CAIKGDQPQHF. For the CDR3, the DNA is TGTGCCATCAAAGGGGATCAGCCCCAGCATTTT.